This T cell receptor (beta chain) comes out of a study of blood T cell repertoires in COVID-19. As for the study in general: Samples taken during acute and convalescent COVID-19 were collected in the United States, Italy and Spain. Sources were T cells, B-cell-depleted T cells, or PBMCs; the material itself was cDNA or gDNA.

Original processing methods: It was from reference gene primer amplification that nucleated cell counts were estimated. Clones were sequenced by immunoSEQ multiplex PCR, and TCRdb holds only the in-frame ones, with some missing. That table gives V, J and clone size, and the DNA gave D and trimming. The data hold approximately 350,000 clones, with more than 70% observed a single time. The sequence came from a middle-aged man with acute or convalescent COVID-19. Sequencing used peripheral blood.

CDR3 DNA: TGTGCCAGCAGACGGGACAGAGATTACAATGAGCAGTTCTTC. Translated: CASRRDRDYNEQFF. The chain links TRBV6-5 to TRBJ2-1, with 7 nucleotides matching TRBD1. Germline V gene lookup returns CDR1 MNHEY and CDR2 SVGAGI. The CDR3 totals 14 residues. The ends lost 6 bases at V and 4 bases at J; junction bases unmatched: 6.